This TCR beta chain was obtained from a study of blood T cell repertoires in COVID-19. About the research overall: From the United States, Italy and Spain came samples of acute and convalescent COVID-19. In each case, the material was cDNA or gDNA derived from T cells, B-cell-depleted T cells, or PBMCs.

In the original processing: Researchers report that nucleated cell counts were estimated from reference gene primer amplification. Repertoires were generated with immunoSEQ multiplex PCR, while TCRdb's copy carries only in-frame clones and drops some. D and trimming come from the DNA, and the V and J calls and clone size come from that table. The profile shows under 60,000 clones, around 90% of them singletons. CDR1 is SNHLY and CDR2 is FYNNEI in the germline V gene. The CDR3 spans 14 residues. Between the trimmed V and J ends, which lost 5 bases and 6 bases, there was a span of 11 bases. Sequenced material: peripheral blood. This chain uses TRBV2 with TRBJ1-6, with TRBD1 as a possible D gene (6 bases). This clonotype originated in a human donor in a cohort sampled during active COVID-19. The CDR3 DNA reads TGTGCCAGCAGTCTGGACAGTTTTAATTCACCCCTCCACTTT. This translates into CASSLDSFNSPLHF.